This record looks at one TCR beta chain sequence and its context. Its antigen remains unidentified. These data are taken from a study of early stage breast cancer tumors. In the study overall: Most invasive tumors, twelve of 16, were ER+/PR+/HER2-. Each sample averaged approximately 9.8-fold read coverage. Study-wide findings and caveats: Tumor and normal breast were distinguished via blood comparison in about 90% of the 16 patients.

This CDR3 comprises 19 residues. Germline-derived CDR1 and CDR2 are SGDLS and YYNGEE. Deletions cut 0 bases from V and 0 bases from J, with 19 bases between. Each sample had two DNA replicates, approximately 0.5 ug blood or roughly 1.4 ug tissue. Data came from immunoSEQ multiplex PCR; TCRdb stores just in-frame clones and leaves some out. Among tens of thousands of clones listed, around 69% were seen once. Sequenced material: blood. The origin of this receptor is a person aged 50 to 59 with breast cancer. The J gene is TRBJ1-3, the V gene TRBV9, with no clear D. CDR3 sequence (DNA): TGTGCCAGCAGCGTAGAGCCCACCGGAGTGACTCGCTCTGGAAACACCATATATTTT. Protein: CASSVEPTGVTRSGNTIYF.